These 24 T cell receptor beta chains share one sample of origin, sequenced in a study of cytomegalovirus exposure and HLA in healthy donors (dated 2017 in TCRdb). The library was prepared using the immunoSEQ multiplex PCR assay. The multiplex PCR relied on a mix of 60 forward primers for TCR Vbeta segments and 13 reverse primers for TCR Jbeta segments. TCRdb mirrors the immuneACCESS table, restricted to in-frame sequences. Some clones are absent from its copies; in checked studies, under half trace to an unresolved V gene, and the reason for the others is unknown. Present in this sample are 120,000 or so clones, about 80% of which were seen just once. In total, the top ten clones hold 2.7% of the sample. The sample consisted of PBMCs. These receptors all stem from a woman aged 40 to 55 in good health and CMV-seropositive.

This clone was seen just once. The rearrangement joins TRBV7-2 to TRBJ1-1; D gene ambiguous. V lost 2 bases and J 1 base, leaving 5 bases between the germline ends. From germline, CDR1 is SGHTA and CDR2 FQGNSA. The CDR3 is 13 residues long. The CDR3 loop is CASSLMANTEAFF. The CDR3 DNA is TGTGCCAGCAGCTTAATGGCGAACACTGAAGCTTTCTTT.

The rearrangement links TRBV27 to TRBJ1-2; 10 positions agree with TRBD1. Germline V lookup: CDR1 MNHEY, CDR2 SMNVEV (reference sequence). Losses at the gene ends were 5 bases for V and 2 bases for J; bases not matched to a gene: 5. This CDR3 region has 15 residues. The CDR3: CASSPRTGGNYGYTF. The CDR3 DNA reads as TGTGCCAGCAGTCCTAGGACAGGGGGAAACTATGGCTACACCTTC.

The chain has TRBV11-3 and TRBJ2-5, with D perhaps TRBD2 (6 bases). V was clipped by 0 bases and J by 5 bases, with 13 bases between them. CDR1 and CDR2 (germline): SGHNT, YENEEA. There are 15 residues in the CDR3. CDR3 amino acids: CASSLERGNGETQYF. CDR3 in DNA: TGTGCCAGCAGCTTAGAGCGGGGTAATGGGGAGACCCAGTACTTC.

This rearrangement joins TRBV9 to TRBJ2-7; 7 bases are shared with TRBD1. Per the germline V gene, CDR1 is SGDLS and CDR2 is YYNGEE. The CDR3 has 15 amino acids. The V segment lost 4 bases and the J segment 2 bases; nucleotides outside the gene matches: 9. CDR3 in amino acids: CASSPWDSSTYEQYF. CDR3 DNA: TGTGCCAGCAGCCCTTGGGACAGTTCCACCTACGAGCAGTACTTC. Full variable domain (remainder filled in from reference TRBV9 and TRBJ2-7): DSGVTQTPKHLITATGQRVTLRCSPRSGDLSVYWYQQSLDQGLQFLIQYYNGEERAKGNILERFSAQQFPDLHSELNLSSLELGDSALYFCASSPWDSSTYEQYFGPGTRLTVT.

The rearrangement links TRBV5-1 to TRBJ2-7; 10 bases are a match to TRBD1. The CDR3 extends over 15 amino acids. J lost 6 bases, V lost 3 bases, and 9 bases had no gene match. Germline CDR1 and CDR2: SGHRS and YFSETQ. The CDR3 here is CASSSTGQGTGEQYF. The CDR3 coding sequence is TGCGCCAGCAGCTCGACGGGACAGGGGACCGGCGAGCAGTACTTC.

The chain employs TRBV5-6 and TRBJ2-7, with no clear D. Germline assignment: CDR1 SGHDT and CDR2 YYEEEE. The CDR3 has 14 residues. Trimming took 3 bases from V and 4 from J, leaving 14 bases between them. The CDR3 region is CASSYPAHGYEQYF. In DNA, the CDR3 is TGTGCCAGCAGCTACCCTGCCCACGGGTACGAGCAGTACTTC.

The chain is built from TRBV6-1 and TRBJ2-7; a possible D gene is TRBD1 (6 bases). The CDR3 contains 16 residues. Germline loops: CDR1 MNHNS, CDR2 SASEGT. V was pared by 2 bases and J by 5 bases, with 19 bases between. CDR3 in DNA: TGTGCCAGCAGTGAACCCATCCTGACAGGTCCGGACGAGCAGTACTTC. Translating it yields CASSEPILTGPDEQYF.

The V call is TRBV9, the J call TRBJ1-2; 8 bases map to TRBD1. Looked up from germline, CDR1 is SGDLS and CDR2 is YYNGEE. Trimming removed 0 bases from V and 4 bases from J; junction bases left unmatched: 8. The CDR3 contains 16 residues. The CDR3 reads CASSVVATGGSYGYTF. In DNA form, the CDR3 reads TGTGCCAGCAGCGTAGTCGCTACAGGGGGTAGCTATGGCTACACCTTC.

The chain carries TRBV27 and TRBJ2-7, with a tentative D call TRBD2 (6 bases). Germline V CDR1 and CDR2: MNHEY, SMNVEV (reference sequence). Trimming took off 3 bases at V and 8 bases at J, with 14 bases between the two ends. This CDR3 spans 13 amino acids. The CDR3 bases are TGTGCCAGCAGTTTGACGGGAGCTGCAAAGCAGTACTTC. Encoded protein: CASSLTGAAKQYF.

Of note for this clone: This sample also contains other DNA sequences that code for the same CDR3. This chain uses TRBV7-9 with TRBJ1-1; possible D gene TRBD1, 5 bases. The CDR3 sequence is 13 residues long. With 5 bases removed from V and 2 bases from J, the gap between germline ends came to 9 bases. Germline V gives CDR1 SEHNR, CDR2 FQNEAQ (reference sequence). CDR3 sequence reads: CASSPQGNTEAFF. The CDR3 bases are TGTGCCAGCAGCCCCCAGGGTAACACTGAAGCTTTCTTT. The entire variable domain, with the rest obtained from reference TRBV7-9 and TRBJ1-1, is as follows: DTGVSQNPRHKITKRGQNVTFRCDPISEHNRLYWYRQTLGQGPEFLTYFQNEAQLEKSRLLSDRFSAERPKGSFSTLEIQRTEQGDSAMYLCASSPQGNTEAFFGQGTRLTVV.

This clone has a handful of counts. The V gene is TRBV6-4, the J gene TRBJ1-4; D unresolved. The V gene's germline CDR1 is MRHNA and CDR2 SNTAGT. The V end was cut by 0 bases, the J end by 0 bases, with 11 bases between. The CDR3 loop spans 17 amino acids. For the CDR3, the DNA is TGTGCCAGCAGTGACTCGCGCCGGGTCGCAACTAATGAAAAACTGTTTTTT. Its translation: CASSDSRRVATNEKLFF.

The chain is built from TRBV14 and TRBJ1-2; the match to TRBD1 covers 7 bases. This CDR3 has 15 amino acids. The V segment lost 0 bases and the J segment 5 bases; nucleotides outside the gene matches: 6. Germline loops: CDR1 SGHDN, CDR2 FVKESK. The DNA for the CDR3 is TGTGCCAGCAGCCAAGACTCTGACAGGGTGTATGGCTACACCTTC. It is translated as CASSQDSDRVYGYTF.

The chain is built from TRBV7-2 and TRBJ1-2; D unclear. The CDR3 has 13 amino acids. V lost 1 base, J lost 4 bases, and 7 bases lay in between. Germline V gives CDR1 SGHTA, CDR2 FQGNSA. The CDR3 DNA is TGTGCCAGCAGCTTAGGGGCGGGCTATGGCTACACCTTC. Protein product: CASSLGAGYGYTF.

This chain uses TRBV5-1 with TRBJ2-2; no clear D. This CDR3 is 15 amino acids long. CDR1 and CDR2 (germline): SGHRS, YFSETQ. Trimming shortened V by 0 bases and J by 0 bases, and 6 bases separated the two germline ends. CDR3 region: CASSLAVANTGELFF. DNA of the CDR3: TGCGCCAGCAGCTTGGCCGTCGCGAACACCGGGGAGCTGTTTTTT.

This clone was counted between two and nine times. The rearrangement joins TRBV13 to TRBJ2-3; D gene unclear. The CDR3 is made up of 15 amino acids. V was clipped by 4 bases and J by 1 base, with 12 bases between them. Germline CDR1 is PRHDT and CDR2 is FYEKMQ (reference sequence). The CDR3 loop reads CASSSVLSRTDTQYF. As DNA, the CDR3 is TGTGCCAGCAGCTCCGTCTTATCCCGCACAGATACGCAGTATTTT.

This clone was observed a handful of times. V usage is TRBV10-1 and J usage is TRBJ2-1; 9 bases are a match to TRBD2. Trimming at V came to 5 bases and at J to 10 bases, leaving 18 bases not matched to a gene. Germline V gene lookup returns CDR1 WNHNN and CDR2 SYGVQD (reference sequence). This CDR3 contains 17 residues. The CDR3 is CASSQTISGGPIVEQFF. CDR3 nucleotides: TGCGCCAGCAGTCAAACAATAAGCGGGGGGCCGATTGTGGAGCAGTTCTTC.

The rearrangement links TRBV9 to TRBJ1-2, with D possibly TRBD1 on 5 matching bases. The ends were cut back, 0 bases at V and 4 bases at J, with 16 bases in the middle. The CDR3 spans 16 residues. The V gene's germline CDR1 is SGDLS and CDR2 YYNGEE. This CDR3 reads CASSVAPLRGGYGYTF. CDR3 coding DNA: TGTGCCAGCAGCGTAGCTCCGTTACGCGGGGGCTATGGCTACACCTTC.

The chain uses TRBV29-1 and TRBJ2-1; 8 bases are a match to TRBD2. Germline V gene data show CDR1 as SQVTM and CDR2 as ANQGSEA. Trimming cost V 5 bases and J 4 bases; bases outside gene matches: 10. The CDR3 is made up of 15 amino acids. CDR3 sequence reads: CSVSEAGGNYNEQFF. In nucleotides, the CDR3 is TGCAGCGTTTCGGAGGCGGGAGGCAATTACAATGAGCAGTTCTTC.

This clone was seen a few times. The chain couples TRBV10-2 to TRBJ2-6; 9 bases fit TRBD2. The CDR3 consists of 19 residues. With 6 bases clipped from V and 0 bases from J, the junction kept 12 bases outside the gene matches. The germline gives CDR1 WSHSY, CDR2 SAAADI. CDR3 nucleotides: TGCGCCAGCAGCGCGGGGGGGCAGGCCAGGCCCTCTGGGGCCAACGTCCTGACTTTC. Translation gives CASSAGGQARPSGANVLTF.

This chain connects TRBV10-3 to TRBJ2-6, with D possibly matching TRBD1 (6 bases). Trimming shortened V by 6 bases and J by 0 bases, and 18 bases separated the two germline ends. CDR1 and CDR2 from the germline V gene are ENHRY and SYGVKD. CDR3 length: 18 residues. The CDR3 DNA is TGTGCCATCAGCCCTAGACAGGCCGTCAACTCTGGGGCCAACGTCCTGACTTTC. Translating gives CAISPRQAVNSGANVLTF.

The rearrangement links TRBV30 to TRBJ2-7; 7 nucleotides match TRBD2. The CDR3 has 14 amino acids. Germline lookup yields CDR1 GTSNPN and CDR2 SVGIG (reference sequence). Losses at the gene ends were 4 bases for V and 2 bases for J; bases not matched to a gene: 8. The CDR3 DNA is TGTGCCTGGAAGGGAGCGGGAAATGCCTACGAGCAGTACTTC. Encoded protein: CAWKGAGNAYEQYF.

CDR3 in amino acids: CASSATGGNTGNTIYF. CDR3 bases: TGTGCCAGCAGTGCGACAGGGGGGAATACTGGAAACACCATATATTTT. V and J are TRBV6-1 and TRBJ1-3; 9 bases agree with TRBD1. The ends lost 4 bases at V and 2 bases at J; junction bases unmatched: 6. CDR1 is MNHNS, CDR2 SASEGT, per germline. The CDR3 consists of 16 residues.

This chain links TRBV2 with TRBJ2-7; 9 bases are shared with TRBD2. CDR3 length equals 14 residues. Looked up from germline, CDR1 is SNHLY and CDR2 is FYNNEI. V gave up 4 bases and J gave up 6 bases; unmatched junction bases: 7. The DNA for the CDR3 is TGTGCCAGCAGTGGGGCCCTAGCGGGATTCGAGCAGTACTTC. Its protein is CASSGALAGFEQYF.

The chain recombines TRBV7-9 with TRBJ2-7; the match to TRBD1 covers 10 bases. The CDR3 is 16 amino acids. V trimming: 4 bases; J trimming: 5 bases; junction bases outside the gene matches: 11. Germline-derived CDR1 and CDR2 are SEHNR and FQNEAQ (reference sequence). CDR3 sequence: CASSSPLDRGYHEQYF. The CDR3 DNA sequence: TGTGCCAGCAGCTCCCCCCTGGACAGGGGGTACCACGAGCAGTACTTC.